The rows below give T cell receptor beta chains drawn from one sample of a study of spatial heterogeneity in lung cancer. TCRdb re-analysed the 5' RACE reads in MiXCR, keeping a single row per CDR3 protein. The table records 85,000 to 100,000 distinct CDR3 sequences, 12% of them present only once. The sequencing used PBMCs, collected at surgery. The receptors come from a male donor with early-stage non-small cell lung cancer. Each CDR3 is given without its conserved first and last residue.

v_call: TRBV7-2
cdr3_aa: ASSLAMGGGEQF

v_call: TRBV6-5
cdr3_aa: ASSRLGTNTDTQY

v_call: TRBV30
cdr3_aa: AWSVVGGGYEQY

v_call: TRBV7-9
cdr3_aa: ASSPRGGGLQETQY

v_call: TRBV12-3/TRBV12-4
cdr3_aa: ASSFPGSGNTIY

v_call: TRBV18
cdr3_aa: ASSNRDRGLLNTEAF

v_call: TRBV30
cdr3_aa: AWSVGGEQY

v_call: TRBV20-1
cdr3_aa: SARVGPQQGTQY

v_call: TRBV4-1
cdr3_aa: SSSQHPFANTGELF

v_call: TRBV28
cdr3_aa: ASSLAGLADNEQF

v_call: TRBV28
cdr3_aa: ASSRLPEQF

v_call: TRBV7-2
cdr3_aa: ASIFPRAGGHNEQF

v_call: TRBV20-1
cdr3_aa: SAGDRGYSNQPQH

v_call: TRBV29-1
cdr3_aa: SVEARSGGTDTQY

v_call: TRBV9
cdr3_aa: ASSVAGTTGVTNEKLF

v_call: TRBV20-1
cdr3_aa: SARGHRLPTNEKLF

v_call: TRBV6-5
cdr3_aa: ASSNTGTPFNEKLF

v_call: TRBV27
cdr3_aa: ASRRTEGGSPLH

v_call: TRBV12-3/TRBV12-4
cdr3_aa: ASNRGGSEQF

v_call: TRBV6-2/TRBV6-3
cdr3_aa: DSSYSSVLTDTQY

v_call: TRBV23-1
cdr3_aa: ASVGSGGGAGGELF

v_call: TRBV25-1
cdr3_aa: ASSGPRTKTGELF

v_call: TRBV7-6
cdr3_aa: ASSTYRDRGMFTQY

v_call: TRBV6-5
cdr3_aa: ASSPRDRGNQPQH

v_call: TRBV5-4
cdr3_aa: ASSKDQRGASTDTQY

v_call: TRBV5-5
cdr3_aa: ASSWDLVVSGAF

v_call: TRBV10-1
cdr3_aa: ASSRAGEREAF

v_call: TRBV7-9
cdr3_aa: ASSVREEQY

v_call: TRBV28
cdr3_aa: ASSPPRGELF

v_call: TRBV11-2
cdr3_aa: ASSRRVGGGSTDTQY

v_call: TRBV7-9
cdr3_aa: ASSLGASEYNEQF

v_call: TRBV28
cdr3_aa: ASTTLMDGYGYT

v_call: TRBV6-5
cdr3_aa: ASSYSDGRYGYT

v_call: TRBV6-2/TRBV6-3
cdr3_aa: ASSYPSTGTLPNSEQY

v_call: TRBV11-2
cdr3_aa: ASSLEGDRRMLYGYT

v_call: TRBV5-5
cdr3_aa: ASSLDRGTNEKLF

v_call: TRBV10-2
cdr3_aa: ASSLPGGGYEQY

v_call: TRBV15
cdr3_aa: ATSRTGGTYEQY

v_call: TRBV6-2/TRBV6-3
cdr3_aa: ASSMEVTNTEAF

v_call: TRBV7-2
cdr3_aa: ASREGRYNSPLH

v_call: TRBV29-1
cdr3_aa: SVPQGTEQF

v_call: TRBV13
cdr3_aa: ASSFPRTSGLQPNEQF

v_call: TRBV7-2
cdr3_aa: ASSLSRTQETQY

v_call: TRBV9
cdr3_aa: ASSVTSGGDTQY

v_call: TRBV4-1
cdr3_aa: ASSQEDRAYNEQF

v_call: TRBV4-3
cdr3_aa: ASSQDRGRGAGYT

v_call: TRBV20-1
cdr3_aa: SARDPSQGNYGYT

v_call: TRBV5-1
cdr3_aa: ASSLGGSSYNEQF

v_call: TRBV7-2
cdr3_aa: ASSFVQADTQY

v_call: TRBV28
cdr3_aa: ASNPQGSMNTEAF

v_call: TRBV15
cdr3_aa: ATSRDRLAEGDEQF

v_call: TRBV11-1
cdr3_aa: ASSLRTESTDTQY

v_call: TRBV5-6
cdr3_aa: ASSLLDLSYNEQF

v_call: TRBV7-2
cdr3_aa: ASSLSPRGDGYT

v_call: TRBV6-2/TRBV6-3
cdr3_aa: ASSSFGRLNEKLF